This TCR beta chain originates from a study of T cells in Graves' hyperthyroidism and ophthalmopathy. Study-wide results and limits: Researchers found most expanded thyroid clonotypes above 0.001 in blood as well.

The hyperthyroidism was newly diagnosed and had lasted under 2 months; the patients were aged 18 to 65. Germline assignment: CDR1 MNHEY and CDR2 SMNVEV (reference sequence). V shed 5 bases, J shed 4 bases, and the junction held 6 bases outside the gene matches. The CDR3 is 16 residues long. This clonotype occurred once. The target antigen is unknown. The TCR beta CDR3 regions underwent amplification using RNA transcripts as the source. The HTBI primer set served for first-round RT-PCR of the TCR CDR3. TCRdb re-derived calls from the multiplex PCR reads in MiXCR, one entry per CDR3 protein. The sample has 550,000 to 850,000 distinct CDR3 sequences; under 20% are singletons.

This sequence was found in a woman aged 50 to 60 with Graves' hyperthyroidism that later progressed to Graves' ophthalmopathy. The specimen sequenced was blood. This chain joins TRBV27 and TRBJ1-5; 12 bases map to TRBD1. The CDR3 region has the DNA TGTGCCAGCAGTCACGGGACAGGGGGCCCGAATCAGCCCCAGCATTTT. It is translated as CASSHGTGGPNQPQHF.